This T cell receptor (beta chain) was captured in a study of T cells after yellow fever vaccination. The CDR3 is made up of 16 amino acids. Losses at the gene ends were 2 bases for V and 5 bases for J; bases not matched to a gene: 6. Germline-derived CDR1 and CDR2 are SGHTA and FQGNSA. TCRdb called the 5' RACE reads again in MiXCR, with one record for every CDR3 protein. This sample yields hundreds of thousands of distinct CDR3 sequences, of which 15% to 20% are seen a single time; 15% to 20% belongs to the top ten. Study observations and caveats: Abundant bulk-derived clonotypes could contaminate FACS-sorted repertoires. Reappearing after the booster were most of the clones from primary vaccination (less than 97% CD4, 88% CD8). A small share of clonotypes appeared in both CD4 and CD8 compartments.

This clonotype was seen only a few times. The antigen remains undetermined. The sequence was obtained from a man between 18 and 35 years old who received the YFV17D yellow fever vaccine. The input for sequencing was PBMCs, taken before the yellow fever booster vaccination. The chain recombines TRBV7-2 with TRBJ2-2; 9 nucleotides line up with TRBD2. CDR3 loop: CASSLNSGGRTGELFF. CDR3 DNA sequence: TGTGCCAGCAGCTTAAATAGCGGGGGAAGGACCGGGGAGCTGTTTTTT.